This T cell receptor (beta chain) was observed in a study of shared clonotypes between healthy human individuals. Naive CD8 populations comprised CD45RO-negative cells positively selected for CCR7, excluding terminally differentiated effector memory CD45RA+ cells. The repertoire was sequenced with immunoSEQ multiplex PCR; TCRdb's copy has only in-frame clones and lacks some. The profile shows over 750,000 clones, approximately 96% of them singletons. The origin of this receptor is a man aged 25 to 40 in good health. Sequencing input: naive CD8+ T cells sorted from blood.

The CDR3 protein is CATVDGGAMNEQFF. CDR3 nucleotides: TGTGCCACCGTCGATGGGGGGGCCATGAATGAGCAGTTCTTC. This rearrangement joins TRBV15 to TRBJ2-1; tentatively, D is TRBD2 (7 bases). Germline assignment: CDR1 LNHNV and CDR2 YYDKDF (reference sequence). V dropped 8 bases and J dropped 7 bases, with 18 bases sitting between them. CDR3 length: 14 amino acids.